Below are 9 T cell receptor beta chains sequenced from a single sample in a study of Graves' ophthalmopathy and Graves' hyperthyroidism. The authors amplified TCR beta CDR3 regions, and they did so from RNA transcripts for repertoire sequencing. The library came from an HTBI-primed first-round RT-PCR and a second-round multiplex PCR. TCRdb re-called the multiplex PCR reads through MiXCR, storing one row per CDR3 protein. Of around 400,000 distinct CDR3 sequences in the sample, around 20% are singletons; the top ten hold 2.5% to 3%. The sequencing sample was made of peripheral blood. The source of these receptors is a woman younger than 35 with stable Graves' hyperthyroidism.

This clonotype showed up many times. The rearrangement uses TRBV7-9 and TRBJ2-5; no definite D call. The CDR3 totals 14 residues. Looked up from germline, CDR1 is SEHNR and CDR2 is FQNEAQ (reference sequence). Deletions cut 2 bases from V and 2 bases from J, with 9 bases between. CDR3 sequence reads: CASSLSRRQETQYF. CDR3 sequence (DNA): TGTGCCAGCAGCTTATCGCGCAGACAAGAGACCCAGTACTTC.

This clonotype was observed at least ten times. CDR3 nucleotide sequence: TGCGCCAGCAGCCAAGAGTCTCAGCAATCTAACTATGGCTACACCTTC. This encodes CASSQESQQSNYGYTF. The chain is built from TRBV4-3 and TRBJ1-2, with no clear D. Trimming cost V 0 bases and J 0 bases, with 11 bases left between them. Germline V lookup: CDR1 LGHNA, CDR2 YSLEER. The CDR3 extends over 16 amino acids.

This clonotype was counted many times. The V and J genes are TRBV6-1 and TRBJ1-5; D is uncertain. V lost 8 bases and J lost 5, with 10 bases in between. The CDR3 is 12 residues long. Germline-derived CDR1 and CDR2 are MNHNS and SASEGT. As DNA, the CDR3 is TGTGCCAGCTGGAATGTTGATCAGCCCCAGCATTTT. It codes for CASWNVDQPQHF.

There are many counts of this clonotype. The chain is built from TRBV5-1 and TRBJ2-5, with 7 nucleotides matching TRBD2. This CDR3 region has 15 residues. Per germline, CDR1 SGHRS and CDR2 YFSETQ. Unmatched junction bases numbered 8, after V lost 4 bases and J lost 2 bases. The CDR3 DNA reads TGCGCCAGCAGCGCCGGACTAGACCCTCAAGAGACCCAGTACTTC. This codes for CASSAGLDPQETQYF.

This clonotype was counted ten times or more. This chain links TRBV28 with TRBJ1-6, with a tentative D call TRBD1 (6 bases). Germline V gene sequence: CDR1 MDHEN, CDR2 SYDVKM. The CDR3 sequence is 17 residues long. V dropped 6 bases and J dropped 3 bases, with 18 bases sitting between them. CDR3 amino acids: CASSLTRTGSYNSPLHF. Written as DNA, the CDR3 is TGTGCCAGCAGCCTGACTCGCACAGGGAGCTATAATTCACCCCTCCACTTT.

The sample holds a few counts of this clonotype. The rearrangement joins TRBV12-3 or TRBV12-4 to TRBJ2-3; the D gene is possibly TRBD2 (5 bases). Deletions cut 6 bases from V and 7 bases from J, with 8 bases between. This CDR3 spans 11 amino acids. CDR3 DNA: TGTGCCAGCAGCCTAGCTTATACGCAGTATTTT. Translated, it gives CASSLAYTQYF.

This clonotype came up many times. The rearrangement joins TRBV7-3 to TRBJ2-7, with TRBD1 matching over 7 bases. Germline loops: CDR1 SGHTA, CDR2 FQGTGA. Trimming removed 9 bases from V and 4 bases from J; junction bases left unmatched: 18. The CDR3 runs 16 residues. The CDR3 loop reads CARKTGARSRRYEQYF. CDR3 DNA sequence: TGTGCCAGGAAAACAGGGGCTAGATCCCGAAGATACGAGCAGTACTTC.

At least ten counts were recorded for this clonotype. The chain recombines TRBV18 with TRBJ1-5; TRBD1 matches at 7 bases. The CDR3 length is 16 residues. Germline CDR1 KGHSH, CDR2 LQKENI. J was trimmed by 4 bases and V by 0 bases; bases with no gene match: 6. CDR3 sequence (DNA): TGTGCCAGCTCACCACCTGAGGGGGCTCGGAATCAGCCCCAGCATTTT. It yields the protein CASSPPEGARNQPQHF.

In its sample, this clonotype was seen many times. V and J are TRBV6-5 and TRBJ2-7, with D perhaps matching TRBD1 (7 bases). Germline V gene data show CDR1 as MNHEY and CDR2 as SVGAGI. This CDR3 has 14 residues. Trimming took 4 bases from V and 6 from J, leaving 16 bases between them. The CDR3 is CASSSTGRNSEQYF. CDR3 nucleotides: TGTGCCAGCAGTTCGACAGGGAGGAACTCCGAGCAGTACTTC.